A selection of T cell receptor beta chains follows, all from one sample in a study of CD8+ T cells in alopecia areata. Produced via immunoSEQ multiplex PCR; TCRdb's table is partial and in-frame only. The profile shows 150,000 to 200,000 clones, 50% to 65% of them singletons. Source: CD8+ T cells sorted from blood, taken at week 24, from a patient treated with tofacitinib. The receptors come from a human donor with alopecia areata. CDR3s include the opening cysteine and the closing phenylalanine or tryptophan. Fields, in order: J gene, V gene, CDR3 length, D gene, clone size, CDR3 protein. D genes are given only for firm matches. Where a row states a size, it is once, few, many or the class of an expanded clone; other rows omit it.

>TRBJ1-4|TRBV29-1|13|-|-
CSVDPRGDEKLFF
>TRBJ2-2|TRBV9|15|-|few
CASSGLQGVTGELFF
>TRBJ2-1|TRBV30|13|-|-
CAWSVTNYNEQFF
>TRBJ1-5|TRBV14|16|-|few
CASRGREPLSNQPQHF
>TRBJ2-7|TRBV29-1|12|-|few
CSVARRPYEQYF
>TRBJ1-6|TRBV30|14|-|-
CAWSGGRLTSPLHF
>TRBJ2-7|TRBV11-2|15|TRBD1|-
CASSETGGSRYEQYF
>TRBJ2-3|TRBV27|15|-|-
CASSFRTASTDTQYF
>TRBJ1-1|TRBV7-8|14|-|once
CASSLNNLGTEAFF
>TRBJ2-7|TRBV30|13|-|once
CAWSTGADYEQYF
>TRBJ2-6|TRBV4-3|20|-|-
CASSQEALTGRLSGANVLTF
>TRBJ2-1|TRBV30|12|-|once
CAWSATYNEQFF
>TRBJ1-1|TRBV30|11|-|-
CAWSLATEAFF
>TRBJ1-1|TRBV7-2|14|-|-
CASSLGGVRTEAFF
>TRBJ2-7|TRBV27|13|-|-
CASSPSASYEQYF
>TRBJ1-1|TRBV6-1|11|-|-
CASKGRAEAFF
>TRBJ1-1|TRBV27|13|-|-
CASSLSTTVGAIF
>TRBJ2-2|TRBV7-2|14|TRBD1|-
CASSPGQGTGELFF
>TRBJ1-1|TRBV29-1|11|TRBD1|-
CSALTGEEAFF
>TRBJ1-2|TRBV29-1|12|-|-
CSVDSGPYGYTF
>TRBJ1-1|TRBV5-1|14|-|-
CASSLEAGNTEAFF
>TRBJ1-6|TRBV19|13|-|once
CASSPSGGSPLHF
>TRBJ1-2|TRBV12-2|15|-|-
CASRLTGGAGYGYTF
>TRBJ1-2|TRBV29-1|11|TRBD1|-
CSVYRGPGYTF
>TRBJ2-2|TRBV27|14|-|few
CASSLWMNTGELFF
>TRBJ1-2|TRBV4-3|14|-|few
CASSPAGDYYGYTF
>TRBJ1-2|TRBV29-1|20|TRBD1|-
CSVPEGGQGASRTINYGYTF
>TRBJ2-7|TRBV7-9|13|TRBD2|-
CASSGGGAYEQYF
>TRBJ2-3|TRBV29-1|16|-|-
CSVELQGRGNTDTQYF
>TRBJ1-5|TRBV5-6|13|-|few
CASSLGSNQPQHF
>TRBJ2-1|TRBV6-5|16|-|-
CASSYSRRGPGYEQFF
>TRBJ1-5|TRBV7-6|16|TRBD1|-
CASSSLTGEADQPQHF
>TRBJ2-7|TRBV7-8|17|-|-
CASSYEHRLGNSYEQYF
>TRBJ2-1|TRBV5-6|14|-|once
CASSLEGWLDEQFF
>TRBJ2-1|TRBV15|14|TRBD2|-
CATAGPAGNNEQFF
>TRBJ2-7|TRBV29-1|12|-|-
CSVVLVGYEQYF
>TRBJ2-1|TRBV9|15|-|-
CASGPAWGQGNEQFF